This record looks at one T cell receptor beta chain sequence and its context. The antigen is unknown. The sample comes from a study of beta chain features in type 1 diabetes. Study-wide points: Among all four CD4+ subsets, Type 1 diabetes patients had TCRB CDR3s that were moderately but significantly shorter. A potential influence of HLA type upon TCRB rearrangement remained unresolved herein.

Using CD45RO/CCR7/CD25/CD127/CD95/CD27, CD4+ naive, central memory, regulatory and stem cell-like memory cells were sorted. Per the germline V gene, CDR1 is KGHSH and CDR2 is LQKENI. There are 16 residues in the CDR3. Trimming took 3 bases from V and 1 from J; bases not matched to a gene: 4. As every portion of the isolated RNA was reverse transcribed, the sequencing read expressed TCRB transcripts. Naive, central memory and regulatory T cell samples averaged roughly 3.6 million reads. The method was immunoSEQ multiplex PCR; TCRdb's version includes in-frame clones alone and lacks a portion of them. The sample gives approximately 160,000 clones, less than 9.5% of which show up once; about 2.1% is in the top ten.

The rearrangement joins TRBV18 to TRBJ2-2; 8 bases align to TRBD2. Specimen: central memory CD4+ T cells from blood. The sequence was obtained from a woman aged 18 to 35 in good health. Here the CDR3 reads CASSPISGRNTGELFF. The CDR3 region has the DNA TGTGCCAGCTCACCGATCAGCGGGAGGAACACCGGGGAGCTGTTTTTT.